Presented here are 27 T cell receptor beta chains from one specimen sequenced in a study of radiation and T cells in renal cell carcinoma. The assay was immunoSEQ multiplex PCR, and TCRdb's table has in-frame clones only and misses some. This table holds approximately 150,000 clones, approximately 86% found once. Stated time point: blood 4 weeks post-SBRT, at nephrectomy. Treatment noted: 15 Gy SBRT to primary tumor, nephrectomy 4 weeks later. The sequencing used blood, collected from a patient whose treatment included radiotherapy and nephrectomy. These receptors were collected from a woman in her 50s with renal cell carcinoma.

V gene TRBV7-9 combines with J gene TRBJ1-2; 7 bases line up with TRBD1. The CDR3 is made up of 14 amino acids. Germline CDR1 is SEHNR and CDR2 is FQNEAQ (reference sequence). After removal of 0 bases from V and 3 bases from J, the junction contained 1 base not matched to a gene. This CDR3 is CASSLAGTDYGYTF. CDR3 bases: TGTGCCAGCAGCTTAGCAGGGACAGACTATGGCTACACCTTC.

The rearrangement joins TRBV7-9 to TRBJ2-5; a possible D gene is TRBD1 (6 bases). Germline-derived CDR1 and CDR2 are SEHNR and FQNEAQ (reference sequence). The CDR3 length is 13 residues. Trimming shortened V by 1 base and J by 3 bases, and 6 bases separated the two germline ends. CDR3 sequence: CASSLDREETQYF. The CDR3 region has the DNA TGTGCCAGCAGCTTAGACAGGGAAGAGACCCAGTACTTC.

CDR3 coding DNA: TGTGCCAGCAGCTTTGGACTAGCGGGAGGGCCTCAGTATTTT. It yields the protein CASSFGLAGGPQYF. J is TRBJ2-3 and V is TRBV7-2, with 15 bases that match TRBD2. Germline-derived CDR1 and CDR2 are SGHTA and FQGNSA. This CDR3 spans 14 amino acids. V lost 3 bases and J lost 12; bases outside the gene matches: 4.

J is TRBJ1-1 and V is TRBV13; no reliable D call. The CDR3 loop spans 15 amino acids. V was clipped by 5 bases and J by 0 bases, with 13 bases between them. Germline V gene lookup returns CDR1 PRHDT and CDR2 FYEKMQ (reference sequence). As DNA, the CDR3 is TGTGCCAGCAGCGCGGGTCGGTGGATGAACACTGAAGCTTTCTTT. Amino acids: CASSAGRWMNTEAFF.

This chain uses TRBV9 with TRBJ1-3; D is perhaps TRBD1 (5 bases). The CDR3 loop spans 15 amino acids. Per the germline V gene, CDR1 is SGDLS and CDR2 is YYNGEE. V dropped 1 base and J dropped 4 bases, with 12 bases sitting between them. The chain's CDR3 is CASSVYFDSGNTIYF. DNA for the CDR3: TGTGCCAGCAGCGTATACTTCGACAGCGGAAACACCATATATTTT.

The rearrangement joins TRBV9 to TRBJ1-6; D not certain. With 3 bases removed from V and 6 bases from J, the gap between germline ends came to 16 bases. The germline V gene encodes CDR1 SGDLS and CDR2 YYNGEE. The CDR3 sequence is 16 residues long. The CDR3 nucleotides read TGTGCCAGCAGCGCGCTCGGACCCGGGGTTAATTCACCCCTCCACTTT. Residues: CASSALGPGVNSPLHF.

The rearrangement joins TRBV4-1 to TRBJ2-7; D perhaps matches TRBD2 (5 bases). Trimming stripped 4 bases from V and 4 bases from J, with 11 bases between. The CDR3 sequence is 13 residues long. Germline V CDR1 and CDR2: MGHRA, YSYEKL. The chain's CDR3 is CASSPAAGYEQYF. CDR3 sequence (DNA): TGCGCCAGCAGCCCCGCGGCGGGTTACGAGCAGTACTTC.

The CDR3 sequence: CASSDLGQRGQPQHF. CDR3 coding DNA: TGTGCCAGCAGTGATTTGGGGCAGAGAGGACAGCCCCAGCATTTT. The V gene is TRBV6-1, the J gene TRBJ1-5; D might be TRBD1 (5 bases). V lost 3 bases and J 7 bases, leaving 16 bases between the germline ends. Germline V lookup: CDR1 MNHNS, CDR2 SASEGT. The CDR3 is made up of 15 amino acids.

This clone was seen just once. V gene TRBV5-1 combines with J gene TRBJ1-1, with TRBD1 identical over 7 bases. Germline V gene sequence: CDR1 SGHRS, CDR2 YFSETQ. CDR3 length: 16 amino acids. Trimming cost V 4 bases and J 4 bases; bases outside gene matches: 13. CDR3 nucleotide sequence: TGCGCCAGCAGCGACAGGGACCGCTTTGAGGCCACTGAAGCTTTCTTT. Translation gives CASSDRDRFEATEAFF.

The gene calls are TRBV25-1 and TRBJ1-2; maybe TRBD1 (6 bases). V lost 6 bases, J lost 8 bases, and 16 bases lay in between. The CDR3 totals 13 residues. Germline values: CDR1 MGHDK, CDR2 SYGVNS. CDR3 region: CASRTAGEGGYTF. The CDR3, as DNA: TGTGCCAGCAGGACGGCAGGGGAAGGCGGCTACACCTTC.

This clone was observed a few times. The sample carries other DNA sequences with the same CDR3. The CDR3 bases are TGTGCCAGCACCCAAACTAGCGGTAGATACGAGCAGTACTTC. Protein product: CASTQTSGRYEQYF. This chain connects TRBV7-2 to TRBJ2-7; 8 bases match TRBD2. The V gene end was trimmed by 7 bases and the J gene end by 4 bases; junction bases not matched to a gene: 9. The CDR3 extends over 14 amino acids. CDR1 and CDR2 (germline): SGHTA, FQGNSA.

This clone occurred once. The chain joins TRBV30 to TRBJ2-5, with 10 bases that match TRBD2. Germline values: CDR1 GTSNPN, CDR2 SVGIG (reference sequence). The CDR3 length is 15 residues. The V and J ends lost 0 bases and 4 bases, in that order; junction bases with no gene match: 5. As DNA, the CDR3 is TGTGCCTGGAGTGTAGGAAGCGGGGGGGTAGAGACCCAGTACTTC. This encodes CAWSVGSGGVETQYF.

This chain joins TRBV7-7 and TRBJ2-1, with 8 positions matching TRBD1. This CDR3 has 13 residues. The V gene end was trimmed by 5 bases and the J gene end by 9 bases; junction bases not matched to a gene: 6. Germline CDR1 is SSHAT and CDR2 is FNYEAQ (reference sequence). The CDR3 reads CASSPDRGGEQFF. CDR3 nucleotide sequence: TGTGCCAGCAGCCCAGACAGGGGAGGTGAGCAGTTCTTC.

The chain joins TRBV27 to TRBJ2-3; 15 positions match TRBD2. J gave up 5 bases and V 6 bases, and 3 bases lay outside the gene matches. The CDR3 is 15 amino acids. Germline CDR1 is MNHEY and CDR2 is SMNVEV (reference sequence). CDR3 coding DNA: TGTGCCAGCAGAATGGGACTAGCGGGGGGAGATACGCAGTATTTT. This encodes CASRMGLAGGDTQYF.

The gene calls are TRBV6-1 and TRBJ1-2; maybe TRBD1 (5 bases). The CDR3 consists of 11 residues. CDR1 and CDR2 (germline): MNHNS, SASEGT. Trimming left V 4 bases short and J 8 bases short, with 8 bases between. Written as DNA, the CDR3 is TGTGCCAGCAGTGCAGGGAAAGGCTACACCTTC. Translation: CASSAGKGYTF.

This chain links TRBV27 with TRBJ1-1; D not resolved. This CDR3 is built from 13 residues. Germline CDR1 MNHEY, CDR2 SMNVEV (reference sequence). The germline V and J ends were trimmed by 3 bases and 5 bases, with 10 bases remaining between them. The CDR3: CASSFRRGTEAFF. The DNA of the CDR3 is TGTGCCAGCAGTTTTAGACGCGGGACTGAAGCTTTCTTT.

This chain connects TRBV5-8 to TRBJ1-1, with D possibly TRBD1 on 6 matching bases. Germline assignment: CDR1 SGHTS and CDR2 YDEGEE. The CDR3 is 14 residues long. Deletions cut 4 bases from V and 1 base from J, with 11 bases between. Here the CDR3 reads CASSVGGTNTEAFF. The CDR3 nucleotides are TGTGCCAGCAGCGTAGGGGGTACGAACACTGAAGCTTTCTTT.

The chain couples TRBV27 to TRBJ2-3; D may be TRBD2 (5 bases). Between the trimmed V and J ends, which lost 5 bases and 2 bases, there was a span of 11 bases. Germline-derived CDR1 and CDR2 are MNHEY and SMNVEV (reference sequence). The CDR3 runs 14 residues. The chain's CDR3 is CASSRAGDTDTQYF. CDR3 coding DNA: TGTGCCAGCAGTCGGGCGGGCGACACAGATACGCAGTATTTT.

The CDR3 sequence: CSTDRVNTGELFF. CDR3 coding DNA: TGCAGCACAGACAGGGTGAACACCGGGGAGCTGTTTTTT. The chain employs TRBV29-1 and TRBJ2-2, with 7 bases that match TRBD1. Losses at the gene ends were 8 bases for V and 1 base for J; bases not matched to a gene: 4. The CDR3 contains 13 residues. Germline V gene data show CDR1 as SQVTM and CDR2 as ANQGSEA.

This clone was observed a handful of times. The gene calls are TRBV10-2 and TRBJ1-1; unclear D gene. The length of the CDR3 is 13 residues. The germline V gene has CDR1 WSHSY and CDR2 SAAADI. Trimming removed 8 bases from V and 1 base from J, with 11 bases in between. The CDR3 loop is CASAGQRNTEAFF. The CDR3 coding sequence is TGCGCCAGCGCTGGGCAGAGGAACACTGAAGCTTTCTTT.

V usage is TRBV2 and J usage is TRBJ1-6, with D hard to call. The CDR3 runs 15 residues. Trimming removed 8 bases from V and 3 bases from J, with 14 bases in between. CDR1 SNHLY and CDR2 FYNNEI come from the germline V gene. The CDR3 sequence: CASGRAQNYNSPLHF. In nucleotides, the CDR3 is TGTGCCAGCGGGAGGGCACAGAACTATAATTCACCCCTCCACTTT.

This clone showed up just once. The chain recombines TRBV4-2 with TRBJ2-6; 7 nucleotides line up with TRBD2. Per germline, CDR1 LGHNA and CDR2 YNFKEQ. The V gene end was trimmed by 0 bases and the J gene end by 1 base; junction bases not matched to a gene: 3. The CDR3 length is 17 residues. The CDR3 is CASSQEAGSSGANVLTF. CDR3 nucleotide sequence: TGTGCCAGCAGCCAAGAAGCGGGATCTTCTGGGGCCAACGTCCTGACTTTC.

The rearrangement links TRBV7-2 to TRBJ2-5, with TRBD2 matching 10 bases. Germline V gene lookup returns CDR1 SGHTA and CDR2 FQGNSA. The CDR3 runs 14 residues. J gave up 5 bases and V 4 bases, and 4 bases lay outside the gene matches. CDR3 in amino acids: CASSSSGLAETQYF. The CDR3 coding sequence is TGTGCCAGCAGCTCCTCGGGACTAGCGGAGACCCAGTACTTC.

V usage is TRBV7-9 and J usage is TRBJ2-5; the D call may be TRBD1 or TRBD2 (6 bases each). The CDR3 has 12 residues. The V and J ends lost 10 bases and 4 bases respectively, with 13 bases between them. CDR1 is SEHNR, CDR2 FQNEAQ, per germline (reference sequence). CDR3 protein: CAMEGGLETQYF. The DNA of the CDR3 is TGTGCCATGGAAGGGGGGCTAGAGACCCAGTACTTC.

The V and J genes are TRBV2 and TRBJ1-2, with D possibly TRBD1 on 6 matching bases. Germline V gene lookup returns CDR1 SNHLY and CDR2 FYNNEI. Deletions cut 3 bases from V and 2 bases from J, with 19 bases between. This CDR3 comprises 17 residues. The CDR3 sequence: CASSDPGQPTPNYGYTF. DNA for the CDR3: TGTGCCAGCAGTGATCCGGGACAACCAACTCCCAACTATGGCTACACCTTC.

The genes are TRBV7-2 and TRBJ2-5, with D hard to call. This CDR3 has 12 amino acids. Trimming removed 5 bases at V and 3 bases at J, with 7 bases between. CDR1 is SGHTA and CDR2 is FQGNSA in the germline V gene. CDR3 loop: CASSLTKETQYF. Here the CDR3 DNA reads TGTGCCAGCAGCCTAACGAAAGAGACCCAGTACTTC.

The rearrangement joins TRBV6-6 to TRBJ2-7; no firm D call. Germline V lookup: CDR1 MNHNY, CDR2 SVGAGI (reference sequence). This CDR3 region has 12 residues. V was pared by 6 bases and J by 0 bases, with 6 bases between. The CDR3 sequence: CASSGSSYEQYF. The CDR3 DNA sequence: TGTGCCAGCAGCGGCAGCTCCTACGAGCAGTACTTC.